This T cell receptor beta chain was captured by sequencing in a study of blood T cell repertoires in COVID-19. Study-level information: Acute and convalescent COVID-19 specimens originated in the United States, Italy and Spain. PBMCs, B-cell-depleted T cells, or T cells were the source of the cDNA or gDNA that made up the material.

Authors' processing steps: From reference gene primer amplification, estimates of nucleated cell counts were derived. Produced via immunoSEQ multiplex PCR; TCRdb's table is partial and in-frame only. The DNA was the basis for D and trimming; V, J and clone size are from that table. Among approximately 75,000 clones listed, 84% were seen once. Sequenced input: peripheral blood. The receptor's source is a woman in her fifties or sixties with acute or convalescent COVID-19.

CDR3 DNA: TGTGCCAGCAGCCCCACTAGCGGGTACTACAATGAGCAGTTCTTC. It yields the protein CASSPTSGYYNEQFF. V and J are TRBV5-6 and TRBJ2-1, with 9 bases that match TRBD2. This CDR3 comprises 15 residues. The germline V gene has CDR1 SGHDT and CDR2 YYEEEE. Trimming at V came to 4 bases and at J to 3 bases, leaving 5 bases not matched to a gene.